These T cell receptor beta chains were read from a single sample in a study of blood T cell repertoires in COVID-19. Libraries were prepared by immunoSEQ multiplex PCR; TCRdb keeps only in-frame clonotypes and omits some of them. The profile covers approximately 69,000 clones, with 79% appearing a single time and 16% taken by the ten largest. The sample comprised peripheral blood. The receptors come from a man in his sixties with acute or convalescent COVID-19. Each CDR3 is given with its conserved first and last residue. D genes are given only for firm matches. The size field is filled for only some rows; it gives once, few, many or a size class.

j_call v_call d_call clone_size cdr3_nt cdr3_aa
TRBJ1-3 TRBV2 - - TGTGCCGGAACAGGGACCCTTGGAAACACCATATATTTT CAGTGTLGNTIYF
TRBJ2-2 TRBV7-5 - - TGTGTCAGAAGCTCAAAGACCAGGACAGGGGGCGACGGGGAGCTGTTTTTT CVRSSKTRTGGDGELFF
TRBJ2-7 TRBV3-1/TRBV3-2 - - TGTGCCAGCAGCCGGGGGTTAGCAGCAGGGGATTCCGAGCAGTACTTC CASSRGLAAGDSEQYF
TRBJ1-2 TRBV7-2 - - TGTGCCAGCAGCCGCCCCATTGGAGGTGGCTACACCTTC CASSRPIGGGYTF
TRBJ2-3 TRBV19 - - TGTGCCAGTAGCCCGAGGTCTAGCCTGCCGCAGTATTTT CASSPRSSLPQYF
TRBJ1-4 TRBV24-1 TRBD1 - TGTGCCACCAGTGATTCCTCGACAGGGGGGAATGAAAAACTGTTTTTT CATSDSSTGGNEKLFF
TRBJ2-7 TRBV24-1 - - TGTGCCACCAGTGAGACGGAGTACGAGCAGTACTTC CATSETEYEQYF
TRBJ2-6 TRBV4-1 TRBD1 - TGCGCCAGCAGCCAAGACCGCACCCAGGGGGCAGGGGCCAACGTCCTGACTTTC CASSQDRTQGAGANVLTF
TRBJ1-2 TRBV7-9 - - TGTGCCAGCAGCTTTCGGCGTCTCGAGGACTATGGCTACACCTTC CASSFRRLEDYGYTF
TRBJ1-1 TRBV5-1 - - TGCGCCAGCAGCACCAGGGGTTTTGAGAGCACTGAAGCTTTCTTT CASSTRGFESTEAFF
TRBJ1-4 TRBV2 TRBD1 - TGTGCCAGCAGTGGACAGGGGGAAAAACTGTTTTTT CASSGQGEKLFF
TRBJ2-1 TRBV18 TRBD2 - TGTGCCAGCTCACCAGTTACTAGCGGGGGCAACAATGAGCAGTTCTTC CASSPVTSGGNNEQFF
TRBJ1-1 TRBV4-2 - - TGTGCCAGCAGCCAAGATCTCAAGGCCTCCGGAGTTAGGACTGAAGCTTTCTTT CASSQDLKASGVRTEAFF
TRBJ2-7 TRBV3-1/TRBV3-2 - few TGTGCCAGCAGCCAAGGACAGGCCTCCATAGCCCCCACAACCTACGAGCAGTACTTC CASSQGQASIAPTTYEQYF
TRBJ2-5 TRBV4-2 TRBD2 - TGTGCCAGCAGCCAAGGCGGACTAGCGGGGTACCAAGAGACCCAGTACTTC CASSQGGLAGYQETQYF
TRBJ2-3 TRBV10-2 - - TGCGCCAGCCTACCCCGGACAGTTCAGGCGGATACGCAGTATTTT CASLPRTVQADTQYF
TRBJ2-5 TRBV11-2 - - TGTGCCAGCAGCTTTCCCGGGGGAGAGACCCAGTACTTC CASSFPGGETQYF
TRBJ2-3 TRBV9 TRBD2 - TGTGCCAGCAGCGTAGCGGCGATGGGGGGGGATACGCAGTATTTT CASSVAAMGGDTQYF
TRBJ2-7 TRBV7-2 TRBD2 - TGTGCCAGCAGCTCCGGGACTACCTTTTACGAGCAGTACTTC CASSSGTTFYEQYF
TRBJ2-7 TRBV4-1 TRBD1 - TGCGCCAGCAGCCAAGCCCCGACAGGGGTTTACGAGCAGTACTTC CASSQAPTGVYEQYF
TRBJ1-2 TRBV2 TRBD1 - TGTGCCAGCAGTGAATGGGACAGCCATCACTTC CASSEWDSHHF
TRBJ1-3 TRBV5-8 - - TGTGCCAGCAGCTTGAGAGCGGGGTCTGGAAACACCATATATTTT CASSLRAGSGNTIYF
TRBJ2-7 TRBV7-9 - - TGTGCCAGCAGCAGGGGACAAGGGAGGGACGAGCAGTACTTC CASSRGQGRDEQYF
TRBJ1-5 TRBV6-2/TRBV6-3 TRBD1 - TGTGCCAGCAGTCCCCCCCCTCGGACAGGGGATCAGCCCCAGCATTTT CASSPPPRTGDQPQHF
TRBJ2-7 TRBV14 TRBD1 once TGTGCCAGCAGCACCGGGACAGGCTCCTACGAGCAGTACTTC CASSTGTGSYEQYF
TRBJ2-2 TRBV2 TRBD2 many TGTGCCAGCAGGCGGGGGGGTACGTCCGTCACCGGGGAGCTGTTTTTT CASRRGGTSVTGELFF
TRBJ2-2 TRBV7-6 TRBD1 - TGTGCCAGCAGCTTAGAGGACAGGGGGCAAACGACCGGGGAGCTGTTTTTT CASSLEDRGQTTGELFF
TRBJ1-6 TRBV19 TRBD1 - TGTGCCAGTAGTATTTCAACAGGGGCACTGGCACCCCTCCACTTT CASSISTGALAPLHF
TRBJ1-3 TRBV25-1 - few TGTGCCAGCAGTGACGGGGGGGGCTTCTCTGGAAACACCATATATTTT CASSDGGGFSGNTIYF
TRBJ1-2 TRBV4-1 TRBD1 once TGCGCCAGCAGCCAAGTAGCGGGACAGCCGTATGGCTACACCTTC CASSQVAGQPYGYTF
TRBJ2-4 TRBV10-1 - - TGCGCCAGCAGTGAGGGGCAGGGGACGGTCAAAAACATTCAGTACTTC CASSEGQGTVKNIQYF
TRBJ1-2 TRBV18 - medium-sized TGTGCCAGCTCACCAGCTGGAGATGGCTACACCTTC CASSPAGDGYTF
TRBJ1-1 TRBV10-3 - few TGTGCCATCAGTGAGTCGTTCCGGGAAAACACTGAAGCTTTCTTT CAISESFRENTEAFF
TRBJ2-5 TRBV4-2 - - TGTGCCAGCAGCCAAGATCTAAGTGGTGTCGCGACCCAGTACTTC CASSQDLSGVATQYF
TRBJ2-5 TRBV5-1 TRBD1 - TGCGCCAGCAGCCGACCCGGGACAGCAGCAGAGACCCAGTACTTC CASSRPGTAAETQYF
TRBJ2-5 TRBV3-1/TRBV3-2 TRBD2 - TGTGCCAGCAGCCGGACTAGCGGGGGGCCGACGGGGACCCAGTACTTC CASSRTSGGPTGTQYF
TRBJ2-6 TRBV24-1 - - TGTGCCACCAGTGACTCAAGACAGTACTCTGGGGCCAACGTCCTGACTTTC CATSDSRQYSGANVLTF
TRBJ2-1 TRBV9 - - TGTGCCAGCAGCTACGACAGATACAATGAGCAGTTCTTC CASSYDRYNEQFF
TRBJ1-6 TRBV3-1/TRBV3-2 TRBD1 - TGTGCCAGCAGCCCTCGGGACAGGGGGCTTTCTAATTCACCCCTCCACTTT CASSPRDRGLSNSPLHF
TRBJ1-2 TRBV5-4 - few TGTGCCAGCAATTCGGCACGGGGGGGGAGCGGCTACACCTTC CASNSARGGSGYTF
TRBJ2-4 TRBV27 - - TGTGCCAGCAGTTTATCCCCCGGACAGATTAGAGCCAAAAACATTCAGTACTTC CASSLSPGQIRAKNIQYF
TRBJ2-5 TRBV2 TRBD2 - TGTGCCAGCAGTTTTAGCGGGGGAGAAGAGACCCAGTACTTC CASSFSGGEETQYF